Listed here are 29 T cell receptor beta chains from one sample, sequenced in a study of a mutant IDH1 vaccine in newly diagnosed glioma. Time point in this sample: week 23, last vaccination. Each dose of the vaccine consisted of 300 ug of mutant IDH1 20-mer peptide, with topical imiquimod. TCRdb keeps only in-frame clones here, not all; method: immunoSEQ multiplex PCR. This sample has tens of thousands of clones; about 85% occur once, and the top ten carry less than 5%. Their target antigens are unknown. This sample comprised PBMCs, obtained from a glioma patient whose treatment included an IDH1 peptide vaccine. All receptors derive from a man younger than 45 with glioma.

With respect to this clone: A read error may account for a junction end that differs from germline. The chain is built from TRBV23-1 and TRBJ2-7; 8 bases fit TRBD1. TRBV23-1 is an open reading frame whose function is uncertain. The CDR3 is made up of 16 amino acids. The DNA of the CDR3 is TGCGCCAGCACTCAATGGATGACAGGGGAGGTGTACGAGCAGTACTTC. Its translation is CASTQWMTGEVYEQYF.

J is TRBJ2-5 and V is TRBV30; TRBD1 matches at 8 bases. Germline loops: CDR1 GTSNPN, CDR2 SVGIG (reference sequence). The CDR3 is 11 residues long. The V segment lost 0 bases and the J segment 11 bases; nucleotides outside the gene matches: 2. Here the CDR3 DNA reads TGTGCCTGGAGTGTTGGGGACAGGCAGTACTTC. Its protein is CAWSVGDRQYF.

This clone has a single count. V usage is TRBV4-1 and J usage is TRBJ1-2; TRBD1 matches at 8 bases. The ends lost 4 bases at V and 1 base at J; junction bases unmatched: 8. The CDR3 sequence is 16 residues long. Germline CDR1 MGHRA, CDR2 YSYEKL. DNA for the CDR3: TGCGCCAGCAGCCTACCGATCAGGGGGCATAACTATGGCTACACCTTC. Translating it yields CASSLPIRGHNYGYTF.

The chain has TRBV10-2 and TRBJ1-3; the D gene is possibly TRBD1 (5 bases). V lost 6 bases, J lost 4 bases, and 19 bases lay in between. This CDR3 is built from 16 residues. Germline lookup yields CDR1 WSHSY and CDR2 SAAADI. CDR3 DNA sequence: TGCGCCAGCAGGGGGGTTGTGCGGGCAGCCGGAAACACCATATATTTT. Translating gives CASRGVVRAAGNTIYF.

V gene TRBV13 combines with J gene TRBJ2-4; D is unclear. The CDR3 totals 15 residues. The germline V gene encodes CDR1 PRHDT and CDR2 FYEKMQ (reference sequence). The ends were cut back, 2 bases at V and 2 bases at J, with 10 bases in the middle. The CDR3 DNA reads as TGTGCCAGCAGCTTAACTTCCAGCCCCAAAAACATTCAGTACTTC. Protein product: CASSLTSSPKNIQYF.

CDR3 coding DNA: TGTGCCAGCAGCTACGGCGGGGCGGCCTCTGGAAACACCATATATTTT. Translation gives CASSYGGAASGNTIYF. The V and J genes are TRBV5-6 and TRBJ1-3; perhaps TRBD1 as D (5 bases). Germline loops: CDR1 SGHDT, CDR2 YYEEEE. Deletions cut 3 bases from V and 0 bases from J, with 13 bases between. This CDR3 comprises 16 residues.

This clone was observed a single time. V usage is TRBV13 and J usage is TRBJ2-7; 8 positions agree with TRBD2. Germline loops: CDR1 PRHDT, CDR2 FYEKMQ (reference sequence). This CDR3 contains 16 residues. V lost 2 bases, J lost 4 bases, and 10 bases stayed unmatched. CDR3 loop: CASSLYSGGPGYEQYF. The DNA for the CDR3 is TGTGCCAGCAGCTTATACAGCGGGGGTCCCGGGTACGAGCAGTACTTC.

The chain is built from TRBV9 and TRBJ2-5, with D perhaps matching TRBD1 (6 bases). The CDR3 is made up of 14 amino acids. Germline V gene lookup returns CDR1 SGDLS and CDR2 YYNGEE. Trimming removed 2 bases from V and 0 bases from J, with 8 bases in between. CDR3 DNA: TGTGCCAGCAGCGTCAGGGGTTACCAAGAGACCCAGTACTTC. Translating gives CASSVRGYQETQYF.

Here the CDR3 DNA reads TGTGCCAGCAGCTTAACCCTCGCGCTGAACACTGAAGCTTTCTTT. Translation: CASSLTLALNTEAFF. The chain combines TRBV7-2 with TRBJ1-1; D not certain. The CDR3 runs 15 residues. In germline, CDR1 is SGHTA, CDR2 FQGNSA. Trimming removed 2 bases from V and 0 bases from J, with 10 bases in between.

The rearrangement links TRBV28 to TRBJ2-2, with TRBD1 matching 7 bases. The germline V gene encodes CDR1 MDHEN and CDR2 SYDVKM. This CDR3 is 16 amino acids long. With V trimmed by 2 bases and J by 0 bases, 3 bases remained unmatched. The CDR3 here is CASSLEDRTNTGELFF. DNA of the CDR3: TGTGCCAGCAGTTTAGAGGACAGGACGAACACCGGGGAGCTGTTTTTT. Supplemented by reference TRBV28 and TRBJ2-2, the full variable domain reads DVKVTQSSRYLVKRTGEKVFLECVQDMDHENMFWYRQDPGLGLRLIYFSYDVKMKEKGDIPEGYSVSREKKERFSLILESASTNQTSMYLCASSLEDRTNTGELFFGEGSRLTVL.

The V and J genes are TRBV6-1 and TRBJ1-1; the D is unclear. V lost 2 bases, J lost 10 bases, and 17 bases lay in between. The CDR3 totals 14 residues. Germline V gene data show CDR1 as MNHNS and CDR2 as SASEGT. CDR3 coding DNA: TGTGCCAGCAGTGAAAATATCCCGGACCCGGGAGCTTTCTTT. This translates into CASSENIPDPGAFF.

The chain's CDR3 is CASSILAGSYNEQFF. Here the CDR3 DNA reads TGTGCCAGCAGCATTTTAGCGGGGTCCTACAATGAGCAGTTCTTC. V usage is TRBV9 and J usage is TRBJ2-1; 8 positions agree with TRBD2. This CDR3 region has 15 residues. Trimming at V came to 4 bases and at J to 1 base, leaving 4 bases not matched to a gene. Germline V gene data show CDR1 as SGDLS and CDR2 as YYNGEE.

This clone was found a few times. The chain links TRBV9 to TRBJ1-1; maybe TRBD1 (5 bases). This CDR3 is built from 14 residues. Trimming pared 2 bases from V and 7 bases from J, leaving 15 bases between. Germline V lookup: CDR1 SGDLS, CDR2 YYNGEE. The DNA of the CDR3 is TGTGCCAGCAGCGTGGGTGACAGAGCAGGTGAAGCTTTCTTT. This gives the protein CASSVGDRAGEAFF.

The CDR3 sequence: CASTQGTGGYNEQFF. DNA of the CDR3: TGCGCCAGCACTCAGGGGACAGGGGGATACAATGAGCAGTTCTTC. The rearrangement uses TRBV10-2 and TRBJ2-1, with TRBD1 matching 11 bases. The V and J ends lost 7 bases and 4 bases, in that order; junction bases with no gene match: 6. Per germline, CDR1 WSHSY and CDR2 SAAADI. This CDR3 has 15 amino acids.

The chain joins TRBV15 to TRBJ2-3; possible D gene TRBD1, 6 bases. The V gene's germline CDR1 is LNHNV and CDR2 YYDKDF (reference sequence). This CDR3 contains 14 residues. The V and J ends lost 1 base and 6 bases respectively, with 11 bases between them. CDR3 region: CATSRGTVQDTQYF. In DNA form, the CDR3 reads TGTGCCACCAGCAGAGGGACAGTTCAGGATACGCAGTATTTT.

This clone was detected only once. V and J are TRBV27 and TRBJ1-2; 8 bases line up with TRBD1. V lost 6 bases to trimming and J lost 0 bases; unmatched junction nucleotides: 6. The CDR3 extends over 15 amino acids. Germline CDR1 is MNHEY and CDR2 is SMNVEV (reference sequence). The CDR3 nucleotides read TGTGCCAGCAGCGGAGCAGGGGGCTCTAACTATGGCTACACCTTC. Translation gives CASSGAGGSNYGYTF.

The chain recombines TRBV30 with TRBJ2-1, with TRBD2 matching over 12 bases. CDR1 and CDR2 (germline): GTSNPN, SVGIG (reference sequence). CDR3 length: 19 residues. V lost 3 bases, J lost 3 bases, and 15 bases stayed unmatched. The CDR3 DNA sequence: TGTGCCTGGAGGAGTACGGGGCTAGCGGGGGGGCCAGGCTACAATGAGCAGTTCTTC. It codes for CAWRSTGLAGGPGYNEQFF.

The rearrangement joins TRBV6-5 to TRBJ1-2; 7 nucleotides line up with TRBD1. The junction had 6 bases not matched to a gene; V was cut back by 10 bases and J by 4 bases. The CDR3 consists of 12 residues. CDR1 is MNHEY and CDR2 is SVGAGI in the germline V gene. CDR3 sequence reads: CATRQGGYGYTF. In DNA, the CDR3 is TGTGCCACCCGACAGGGAGGCTATGGCTACACCTTC.

The chain joins TRBV7-6 to TRBJ2-5, with D perhaps TRBD2 (6 bases). V dropped 5 bases and J dropped 2 bases, with 12 bases sitting between them. The CDR3 contains 14 residues. CDR1 SGHVS and CDR2 FNYEAQ come from the germline V gene. CDR3 sequence reads: CASSPGTLQETQYF. As DNA, the CDR3 is TGTGCCAGCAGCCCCGGGACTTTACAAGAGACCCAGTACTTC. The full variable domain, in which reference TRBV7-6 and TRBJ2-5 provide the parts outside the CDR3, is GAGVSQSPRYKVTKRGQDVALRCDPISGHVSLYWYRQALGQGPEFLTYFNYEAQQDKSGLPNDRFSAERPEGSISTLTIQRTEQRDSAMYRCASSPGTLQETQYFGPGTRLLVL.

The chain has TRBV27 and TRBJ1-6; D possibly corresponds to TRBD1 (6 bases). V was cut by 4 bases and J by 7 bases, with 14 bases left in between. Germline lookup yields CDR1 MNHEY and CDR2 SMNVEV (reference sequence). The CDR3 has 15 amino acids. In DNA, the CDR3 is TGTGCCAGCAGTTCCAACAGGGTAATGAATTCACCCCTCCACTTT. Translated, it gives CASSSNRVMNSPLHF.

The chain uses TRBV10-1 and TRBJ2-1; D is uncertain. The germline gives CDR1 WNHNN, CDR2 SYGVQD (reference sequence). The CDR3 is made up of 14 amino acids. V was cut by 5 bases and J by 7 bases, with 15 bases left in between. The CDR3: CASSLGFGRNEQFF. CDR3 DNA sequence: TGCGCCAGCAGTCTCGGTTTCGGGCGGAATGAGCAGTTCTTC.

The chain carries TRBV4-1 and TRBJ1-1; no clear D. The CDR3 loop spans 14 amino acids. CDR1 is MGHRA, CDR2 YSYEKL, per germline. V dropped 3 bases and J dropped 0 bases, with 8 bases sitting between them. CDR3 bases: TGCGCCAGCAGCCAGGTCATCTTGAACACTGAAGCTTTCTTT. Translated: CASSQVILNTEAFF.

The chain's CDR3 is CASSQMGQGNSPLHF. The CDR3 DNA sequence: TGCGCCAGCAGCCAAATGGGACAGGGGAATTCACCCCTCCACTTT. V is TRBV4-1 and J is TRBJ1-6; 10 nucleotides align to TRBD1. J lost 7 bases, V lost 2 bases, and 2 bases had no gene match. The germline CDR1 and CDR2 sequences are MGHRA and YSYEKL. CDR3 length equals 15 residues.

In this sample, this clone turned up a few times. The chain has TRBV27 and TRBJ1-2; D may be TRBD1 (6 bases). Germline CDR1 reads MNHEY; CDR2 reads SMNVEV (reference sequence). V was shortened by 5 bases and J by 4 bases, with 20 bases between the two germline ends. This CDR3 has 16 amino acids. CDR3 nucleotides: TGTGCCAGCAGTCCCCCTCCGAGACAGGTGGGCTATGGCTACACCTTC. Encoded protein: CASSPPPRQVGYGYTF.

The rearrangement uses TRBV6-5 and TRBJ2-1; 8 nucleotides align to TRBD2. Unmatched junction bases numbered 3, after V lost 0 bases and J lost 5 bases. This CDR3 region has 15 residues. The germline V gene has CDR1 MNHEY and CDR2 SVGAGI. In DNA, the CDR3 is TGTGCCAGCAGTTACTCGAGTAGCGGGGACAATGAGCAGTTCTTC. It specifies CASSYSSSGDNEQFF.

This clone was detected once. The chain combines TRBV5-1 with TRBJ2-5; 8 bases line up with TRBD2. This CDR3 region has 14 residues. V lost 4 bases and J lost 5; bases outside the gene matches: 7. The germline V gene has CDR1 SGHRS and CDR2 YFSETQ. CDR3 nucleotide sequence: TGCGCCAGCAGCCCTGCGGGGGGCTGGGAGACCCAGTACTTC. Its translation is CASSPAGGWETQYF.

The V call is TRBV7-2, the J call TRBJ1-5, with TRBD1 matching over 10 bases. The ends lost 8 bases at V and 2 bases at J; junction bases unmatched: 9. The CDR3 spans 16 residues. Germline V gives CDR1 SGHTA, CDR2 FQGNSA. This chain's CDR3 is CASRMQGTGGNQPQHF. CDR3 bases: TGTGCCAGCCGAATGCAAGGGACAGGGGGCAATCAGCCCCAGCATTTT.

The J gene is TRBJ1-1, the V gene TRBV27; D perhaps matches TRBD1 (6 bases). The CDR3 spans 17 residues. Trimming removed 1 base at V and 4 bases at J, with 19 bases between. The germline gives CDR1 MNHEY, CDR2 SMNVEV (reference sequence). The CDR3 coding sequence is TGTGCCAGCAGTTTATTATATTCGGGGGGCGAGGGCACTGAAGCTTTCTTT. It specifies CASSLLYSGGEGTEAFF.

This chain connects TRBV19 to TRBJ2-3, with 12 bases fitting TRBD2. J lost 3 bases, V lost 6 bases, and 7 bases had no gene match. The CDR3 is 16 residues long. CDR1 is LNHDA, CDR2 SQIVND, per germline (reference sequence). CDR3 region: CASSLPLAGGTDTQYF. CDR3 sequence (DNA): TGTGCCAGTAGCCTTCCACTAGCGGGGGGAACAGATACGCAGTATTTT.